The 18 T cell receptor beta chains below were found in one sample sequenced in a study of memory CD4+ T cells and cytomegalovirus serostatus. The repertoire was sequenced with immunoSEQ multiplex PCR; TCRdb's copy has only in-frame clones and lacks some. The sample lists about 44,000 clones, 76% occurring once. Single viable CD3+CD4+CD8-CD45RO+ cells were sorted as the memory CD4+ T cells. Sequencing was carried out using memory CD4+ T cells from blood. The receptors derive from an adult in good health and CMV-seronegative.

The chain is built from TRBV28 and TRBJ1-6, with 7 nucleotides matching TRBD1. V was clipped by 3 bases and J by 10 bases; unmatched bases: 15. CDR1 MDHEN and CDR2 SYDVKM come from the germline V gene. The CDR3 length is 17 residues. CDR3 in DNA: TGTGCCAGCAGTTTTTCCCCCCTAACAGGGGTCGGATCACCCCTCCACTTT. Residues: CASSFSPLTGVGSPLHF.

CDR3 in DNA: TGTGCCAGCAGCTTATCCACAGGGTTGCAAGATACGCAGTATTTT. This translates into CASSLSTGLQDTQYF. The genes are TRBV5-4 and TRBJ2-3; D may be TRBD1 (6 bases). This CDR3 contains 15 residues. Germline lookup yields CDR1 SGHNT and CDR2 YYREEE (reference sequence). Trimming cost V 2 bases and J 5 bases, with 15 bases left between them.

V usage is TRBV11-3 and J usage is TRBJ2-3; perhaps TRBD1 as D (6 bases). CDR1 is SGHNT, CDR2 YENEEA, per germline. The CDR3 loop spans 17 amino acids. V lost 3 bases and J 6 bases, leaving 22 bases between the germline ends. The CDR3 sequence: CASSFRLTRGAGDTQYF. The CDR3 coding sequence is TGTGCCAGCAGCTTCCGACTCACCAGGGGCGCAGGGGATACGCAGTATTTT.

This chain joins TRBV6-1 and TRBJ2-7; possible D gene TRBD1, 6 bases. The CDR3 has 11 amino acids. The germline gives CDR1 MNHNS, CDR2 SASEGT. The ends were cut back, 10 bases at V and 4 bases at J, with 11 bases in the middle. Here the CDR3 DNA reads TGTGCCACCTCAGGGGAATACGAGCAGTACTTC. As protein: CATSGEYEQYF.

V gene TRBV9 combines with J gene TRBJ1-4, with 7 bases matching TRBD1. CDR1 is SGDLS and CDR2 is YYNGEE in the germline V gene. The V and J ends lost 4 bases and 7 bases, in that order; junction bases with no gene match: 7. This CDR3 comprises 14 residues. The CDR3 loop is CASSPGTDAEKLFF. The CDR3 region has the DNA TGTGCCAGCAGCCCCGGGACAGACGCTGAAAAACTGTTTTTT.

This clone appeared once. V and J are TRBV5-1 and TRBJ2-5; perhaps TRBD1 as D (6 bases). CDR3 length equals 15 residues. V lost 0 bases and J lost 5, with 14 bases in between. Germline-derived CDR1 and CDR2 are SGHRS and YFSETQ. CDR3 DNA: TGCGCCAGCAGCTTGGCGGGCAGGGGAAGCGAGACCCAGTACTTC. This translates into CASSLAGRGSETQYF.

This chain uses TRBV7-2 with TRBJ2-1, with 14 nucleotides matching TRBD2. The CDR3 runs to 16 residues. The germline CDR1 and CDR2 sequences are SGHTA and FQGNSA. V shed 6 bases and J 7 bases; nucleotides not matched to a gene: 8. The CDR3 DNA sequence: TGTGCCAGCAGGCGCTCCGGGACTAGCGGGAGAAATGAGCAGTTCTTC. It yields the protein CASRRSGTSGRNEQFF. Full variable domain (rest looked up from reference TRBV7-2 and TRBJ2-1): GAGVSQSPSNKVTEKGKDVELRCDPISGHTALYWYRQSLGQGLEFLIYFQGNSAPDKSGLPSDRFSAERTGGSVSTLTIQRTQQEDSAVYLCASRRSGTSGRNEQFFGPGTRLTVL.

Note on this clone: Lacking the conserved final phenylalanine or tryptophan, this CDR3 likely reflects a read error. The chain has TRBV29-1 and TRBJ1-5, with D tentatively TRBD1 (5 bases). Germline CDR1 reads SQVTM; CDR2 reads ANQGSEA. V dropped 4 bases and J dropped 2 bases, with 15 bases sitting between them. The CDR3 extends over 15 amino acids. CDR3 in DNA: TGCAGCGTTGCCAAGGGGTCGGGGCGCAATCAGCCCCAGCATCTT. This sequence encodes CSVAKGSGRNQPQHL.

V gene TRBV6-1 combines with J gene TRBJ2-7, with D possibly TRBD2 on 6 matching bases. CDR1 and CDR2 from the germline V gene are MNHNS and SASEGT. The V end was cut by 8 bases, the J end by 2 bases, with 16 bases between. This CDR3 spans 14 amino acids. Here the CDR3 reads CASFGSYTTYEQYF. In DNA, the CDR3 is TGTGCCAGCTTCGGGAGTTACACCACCTACGAGCAGTACTTC.

The table lists this clone with a count of one. The rearrangement links TRBV2 to TRBJ2-5, with no clear D. Germline assignment: CDR1 SNHLY and CDR2 FYNNEI. V was shortened by 6 bases and J by 4 bases, with 15 bases between the two germline ends. This CDR3 is 14 amino acids long. CDR3 DNA sequence: TGTGCCAGCAGAAACGACCGGGCTACAGAGACCCAGTACTTC. Translated, it gives CASRNDRATETQYF.

The V gene is TRBV20-1, the J gene TRBJ2-7; D remains unclear. The germline gives CDR1 DFQATT, CDR2 SNEGSKA (reference sequence). This CDR3 is 11 amino acids long. V was trimmed by 5 bases and J by 3 bases, leaving 8 bases between them. This CDR3 is CSAVEYYEQYF. The DNA for the CDR3 is TGCAGTGCTGTGGAATACTACGAGCAGTACTTC.

This clone was seen more than once but under ten times. The V and J genes are TRBV2 and TRBJ1-1; 7 bases match TRBD1. With 6 bases clipped from V and 0 bases from J, the junction kept 4 bases outside the gene matches. The CDR3 length is 14 residues. Germline loops: CDR1 SNHLY, CDR2 FYNNEI. The CDR3 DNA reads as TGTGCCAGCAGCAGGGACAGCATGAACACTGAAGCTTTCTTT. It specifies CASSRDSMNTEAFF.

Concerning this clone: A read error may produce the germline difference seen at one junction end. V is TRBV11-2 and J is TRBJ2-2; D is uncertain. CDR3 length: 13 residues. The V gene's germline CDR1 is SGHAT and CDR2 FQNNGV. The DNA for the CDR3 is TGTGCCAGCAGCTTAGTTGACGCCGGTGAGCTGTTTTTT. The encoded protein is CASSLVDAGELFF.

CDR3 bases: TGTGCCAGCAGCTTAACGATGGACACTGAAGCTTTCTTT. It translates to CASSLTMDTEAFF. The chain links TRBV7-9 to TRBJ1-1; no firm D call. CDR3 length equals 13 residues. Germline-derived CDR1 and CDR2 are SEHNR and FQNEAQ (reference sequence). V was trimmed by 2 bases and J by 3 bases, leaving 7 bases between them.

This clone occurred once. Mismatch with germline at one junction end may stem from a read error. The V gene is TRBV18, the J gene TRBJ2-4, with TRBD1 as a possible D gene (6 bases). The CDR3 spans 13 residues. CDR1 is KGHSH and CDR2 is LQKENI in the germline V gene. In DNA, the CDR3 is TGTGCCAGCTCACCACCGTTCGGACAGCGCCAGGACTTC. It yields the protein CASSPPFGQRQDF.

V is TRBV6-6 and J is TRBJ1-6; 7 bases are shared with TRBD1. Trimming cost V 9 bases and J 10 bases; bases outside gene matches: 9. Germline V gene data show CDR1 as MNHNY and CDR2 as SVGAGI (reference sequence). The CDR3 runs to 13 residues. CDR3 nucleotide sequence: TGTGCCAGTGAACAGGGGACACGCTCACCCCTCCACTTT. This codes for CASEQGTRSPLHF.

CDR3 sequence: CASSSSGTGETIQYF. In DNA form, the CDR3 reads TGCGCCAGCAGCAGCTCCGGGACAGGGGAGACCATTCAGTACTTC. The V gene is TRBV4-1, the J gene TRBJ2-4, with 10 bases fitting TRBD1. V shed 5 bases, J shed 9 bases, and the junction held 10 bases outside the gene matches. The CDR3 contains 15 residues. Germline V CDR1 and CDR2: MGHRA, YSYEKL.

As concerns this clone: The same CDR3 is also encoded by other DNA sequences in this sample. This chain uses TRBV5-1 with TRBJ1-2; D not resolved. The length of the CDR3 is 14 residues. V dropped 0 bases and J dropped 0 bases, with 6 bases sitting between them. Germline CDR1 SGHRS, CDR2 YFSETQ. Here the CDR3 DNA reads TGCGCCAGCAGCTTGGAAAGTCCTAACTATGGCTACACCTTC. Its translation: CASSLESPNYGYTF.